This TCR beta chain was observed in a study of vaccination and CD4 T cells after COVID-19. Study results and caveats: Reactive clonotype counts went from median around 20 after infection to roughly 41 after vaccination, nonsignificantly.

Trimming left V 5 bases short and J 1 base short, with 9 bases between. Per germline, CDR1 SGHTA and CDR2 FQGNSA. CDR3 length: 14 amino acids. The table lists this clonotype with a few counts. Its antigen is not known. The treatment denotes: 10-day PBMC culture with coronavirus spike peptide pools or control peptides (ViraFEST assay). Cells were cultured for more than eight days, and then CD4+ T cells were isolated by negative selection. Sequenced with the Oncomine TCR Beta short-read assay was DNA taken from cultured CD4+ T cells. After culture, CD4+ T cells served as the source for genomic DNA extraction. TCRdb re-called the PCR reads with MiXCR, one entry per CDR3 protein. In the table there are approximately 20,000 distinct CDR3 sequences, less than 80% of which are singletons.

The rearrangement links TRBV7-2 to TRBJ2-1, with D possibly TRBD1 on 6 matching bases. The starting material was CD4+ T cells from blood, cultured in vitro, obtained before SARS-CoV-2 vaccination. The source of this sequence is a human donor who received a COVID-19 vaccine. The CDR3 reads CASSDRQSYNEQFF. The CDR3 DNA sequence: TGTGCCAGCAGCGACAGGCAATCCTACAATGAGCAGTTCTTC.